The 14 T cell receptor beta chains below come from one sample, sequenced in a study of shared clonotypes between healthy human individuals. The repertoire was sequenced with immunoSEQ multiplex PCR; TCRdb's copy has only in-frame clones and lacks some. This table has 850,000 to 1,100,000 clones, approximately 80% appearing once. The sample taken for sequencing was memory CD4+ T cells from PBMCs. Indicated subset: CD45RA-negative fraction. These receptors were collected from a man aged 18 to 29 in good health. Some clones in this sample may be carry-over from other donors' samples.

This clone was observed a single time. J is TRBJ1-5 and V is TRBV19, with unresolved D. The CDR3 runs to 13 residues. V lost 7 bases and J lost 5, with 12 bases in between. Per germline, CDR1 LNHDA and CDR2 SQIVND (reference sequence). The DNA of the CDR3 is TGTGCCAGTACGAGGAGGGTCCATCAGCCCCAGCATTTT. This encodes CASTRRVHQPQHF.

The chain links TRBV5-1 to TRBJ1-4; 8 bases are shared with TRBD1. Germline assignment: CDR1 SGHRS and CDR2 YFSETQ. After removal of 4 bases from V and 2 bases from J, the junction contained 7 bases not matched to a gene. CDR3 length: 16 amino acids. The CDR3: CASSIAQGGTNEKLFF. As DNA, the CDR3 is TGCGCCAGCAGCATCGCACAGGGGGGTACTAATGAAAAACTGTTTTTT.

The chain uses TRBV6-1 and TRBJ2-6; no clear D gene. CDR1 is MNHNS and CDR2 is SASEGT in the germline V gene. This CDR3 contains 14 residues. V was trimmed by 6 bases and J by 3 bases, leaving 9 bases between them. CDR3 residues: CASSQRFGANVLTF. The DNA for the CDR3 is TGTGCCAGCAGCCAACGGTTTGGGGCCAACGTCCTGACTTTC.

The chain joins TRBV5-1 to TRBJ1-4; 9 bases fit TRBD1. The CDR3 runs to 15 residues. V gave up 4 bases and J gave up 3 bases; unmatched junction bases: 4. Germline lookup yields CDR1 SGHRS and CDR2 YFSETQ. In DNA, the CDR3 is TGCGCCAGCAGCATACAGGGGGCGGCTAATGAAAAACTGTTTTTT. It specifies CASSIQGAANEKLFF.

In nucleotides, the CDR3 is TGTGCCAGCGCGGGGAGCACAGATACGCAGTATTTT. It encodes CASAGSTDTQYF. The chain recombines TRBV6-6 with TRBJ2-3; a possible D gene is TRBD2 (6 bases). Trimming took 8 bases from V and 0 from J, leaving 6 bases between them. This CDR3 contains 12 residues. Germline values: CDR1 MNHNY, CDR2 SVGAGI (reference sequence).

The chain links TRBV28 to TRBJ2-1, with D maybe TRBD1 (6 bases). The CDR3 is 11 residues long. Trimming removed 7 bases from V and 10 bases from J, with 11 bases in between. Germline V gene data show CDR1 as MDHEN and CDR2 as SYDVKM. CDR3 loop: CASTERGEQFF. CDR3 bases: TGTGCCAGCACCGAAAGGGGGGAGCAGTTCTTC.

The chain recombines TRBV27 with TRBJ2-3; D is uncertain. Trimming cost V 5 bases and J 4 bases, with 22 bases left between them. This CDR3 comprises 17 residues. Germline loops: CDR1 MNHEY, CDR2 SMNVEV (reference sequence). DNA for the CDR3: TGTGCCAGCAGTGGCCCGCTCGGCAGACAAGGCCCAGATACGCAGTATTTT. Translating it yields CASSGPLGRQGPDTQYF.

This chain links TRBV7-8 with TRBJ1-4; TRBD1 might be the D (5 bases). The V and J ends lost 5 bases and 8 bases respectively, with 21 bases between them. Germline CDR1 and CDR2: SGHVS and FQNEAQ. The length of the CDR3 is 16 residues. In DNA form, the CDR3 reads TGTGCCAGCAGCCCGAATAGGGTAGGGGCAAGAGAAAAACTGTTTTTT. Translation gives CASSPNRVGAREKLFF.

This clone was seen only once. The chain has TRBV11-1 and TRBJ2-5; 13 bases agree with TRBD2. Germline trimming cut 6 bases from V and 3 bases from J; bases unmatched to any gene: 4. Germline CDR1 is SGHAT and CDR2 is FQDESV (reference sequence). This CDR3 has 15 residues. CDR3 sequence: CASSSLAGGEETQYF. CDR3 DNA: TGTGCCAGCAGTTCACTAGCGGGAGGGGAAGAGACCCAGTACTTC.

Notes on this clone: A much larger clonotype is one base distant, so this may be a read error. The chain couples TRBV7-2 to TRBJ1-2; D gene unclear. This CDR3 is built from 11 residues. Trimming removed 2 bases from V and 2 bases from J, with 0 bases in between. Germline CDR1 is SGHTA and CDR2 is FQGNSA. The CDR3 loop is CASSLNYGYTF. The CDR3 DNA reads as TGTGCCAGCAGCTTAAACTATGGCTACACCTTC.

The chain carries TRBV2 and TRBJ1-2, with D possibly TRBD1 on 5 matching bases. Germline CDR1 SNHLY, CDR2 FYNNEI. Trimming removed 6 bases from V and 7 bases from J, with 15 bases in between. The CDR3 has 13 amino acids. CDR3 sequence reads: CASSPRGAGGYTF. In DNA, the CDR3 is TGTGCCAGCAGCCCCAGAGGGGCGGGTGGCTACACCTTC.

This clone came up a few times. CDR3 in amino acids: CASSLATGHTDTQYF. CDR3 DNA: TGTGCCAGCAGCTTAGCGACAGGGCACACAGATACGCAGTATTTT. V gene TRBV7-9 combines with J gene TRBJ2-3; 7 nucleotides line up with TRBD1. The CDR3 spans 15 residues. Losses at the gene ends were 0 bases for V and 2 bases for J; bases not matched to a gene: 2. The germline V gene encodes CDR1 SEHNR and CDR2 FQNEAQ (reference sequence). The whole variable domain, filled in from reference TRBV7-9 and TRBJ2-3, reads DTGVSQNPRHKITKRGQNVTFRCDPISEHNRLYWYRQTLGQGPEFLTYFQNEAQLEKSRLLSDRFSAERPKGSFSTLEIQRTEQGDSAMYLCASSLATGHTDTQYFGPGTRLTVL.

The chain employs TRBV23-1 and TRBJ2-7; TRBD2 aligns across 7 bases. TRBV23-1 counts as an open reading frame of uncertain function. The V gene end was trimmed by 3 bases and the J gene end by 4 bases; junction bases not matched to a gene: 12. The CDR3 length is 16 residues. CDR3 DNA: TGCGCCAGCAGTCACCCCAGCGGGGTACGCCGGTACGAGCAGTACTTC. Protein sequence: CASSHPSGVRRYEQYF.

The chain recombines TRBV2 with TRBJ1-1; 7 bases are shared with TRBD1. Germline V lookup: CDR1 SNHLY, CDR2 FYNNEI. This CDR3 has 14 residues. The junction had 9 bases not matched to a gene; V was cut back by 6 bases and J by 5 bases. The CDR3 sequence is CASRSQGWATEAFF. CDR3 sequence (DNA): TGTGCCAGCAGATCACAGGGGTGGGCGACTGAAGCTTTCTTT.